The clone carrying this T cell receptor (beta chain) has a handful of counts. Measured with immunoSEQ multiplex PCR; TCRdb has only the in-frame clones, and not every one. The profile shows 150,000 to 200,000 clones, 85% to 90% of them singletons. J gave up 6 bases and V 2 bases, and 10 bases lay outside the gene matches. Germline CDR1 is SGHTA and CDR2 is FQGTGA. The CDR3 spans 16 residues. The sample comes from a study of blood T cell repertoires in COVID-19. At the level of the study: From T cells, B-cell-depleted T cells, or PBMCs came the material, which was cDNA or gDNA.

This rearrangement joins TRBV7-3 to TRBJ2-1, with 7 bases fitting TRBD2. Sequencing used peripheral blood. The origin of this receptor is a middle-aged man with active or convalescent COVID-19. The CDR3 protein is CASSLSPGTMSNEQFF. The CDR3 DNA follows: TGTGCCAGCAGCTTATCTCCCGGGACTATGAGCAATGAGCAGTTCTTC.